This T cell receptor beta chain was recorded in a study of CD8 T cells in Susac syndrome. Study-level information: Clinically active disease was present in about 6 of the sequenced Susac syndrome patients. Roughly eight of these patients were in remission.

TEMRA cells were FACS-enriched, with CD8+ and CD4+ T cells isolated negatively. RNA, at about 0.45 to 1 ug, was reverse transcribed with random hexamers. TCRdb ran MiXCR on the immunoSEQ multiplex PCR reads and lists one entry per CDR3 protein. The table includes 100,000 to 150,000 distinct CDR3 sequences, more than 90% detected once. V shed 4 bases and J shed 3 bases, with 16 bases lying between them. The CDR3 length is 16 residues. The germline V gene encodes CDR1 SGHVS and CDR2 FNYEAQ. What was sequenced was CD8+ T cells from PBMCs. The clonotype was recovered from a human donor with Susac syndrome. The V gene is TRBV7-6, the J gene TRBJ1-3, with D possibly being TRBD1 (5 bases). CDR3 nucleotide sequence: TGTGCCAGCAGCTATGGGGAGGACGGGGGTGGAAACACCATATATTTT. Its protein product is CASSYGEDGGGNTIYF.